The 16 T cell receptor beta chains below come from one sample, sequenced in a study of blood T cell repertoires in COVID-19. The table came from immunoSEQ multiplex PCR; TCRdb's copy has only in-frame clones and leaves some out. Here the sample spans more than 150,000 clones, 90% being singletons. The sample comprised peripheral blood. The source of these receptors is a man between 45 and 60 years old with acute or convalescent COVID-19.

DNA for the CDR3: TGTGCCAGCAGTGCTTCCTGGGGGGACGGCTACTACAATGAGCAGTTCTTC. It translates to CASSASWGDGYYNEQFF. The genes are TRBV6-1 and TRBJ2-1, with TRBD2 as a possible D gene (6 bases). Trimming cost V 4 bases and J 3 bases, with 19 bases left between them. This CDR3 is 17 amino acids long. The V gene's germline CDR1 is MNHNS and CDR2 SASEGT.

This clone was recorded once. This rearrangement joins TRBV9 to TRBJ1-5; D unresolved. V dropped 4 bases and J dropped 0 bases, with 11 bases sitting between them. Germline CDR1 SGDLS, CDR2 YYNGEE. This CDR3 is built from 15 residues. This chain's CDR3 is CASSKTSYSNQPQHF. In DNA, the CDR3 is TGTGCCAGCAGCAAGACATCCTATAGCAATCAGCCCCAGCATTTT.

This chain links TRBV19 with TRBJ2-7, with 7 bases aligning to TRBD1. There are 14 residues in the CDR3. The J segment lost 6 bases and the V segment lost 4 bases, leaving 9 bases of the junction unmatched. The V gene's germline CDR1 is LNHDA and CDR2 SQIVND (reference sequence). The CDR3 DNA reads as TGTGCCAGTAGTAACCGGGACAGCTTAGTCGAGCAGTACTTC. Translation gives CASSNRDSLVEQYF.

The chain has TRBV7-8 and TRBJ2-3; 9 bases map to TRBD1. The length of the CDR3 is 17 residues. The V gene's germline CDR1 is SGHVS and CDR2 FQNEAQ. The ends lost 0 bases at V and 6 bases at J; junction bases unmatched: 10. CDR3 residues: CASSLASGTGPGDTQYF. CDR3 nucleotides: TGTGCCAGCAGCTTAGCCTCCGGGACAGGGCCGGGGGATACGCAGTATTTT.

The V call is TRBV4-2, the J call TRBJ2-5, with 9 positions matching TRBD2. The V and J ends lost 1 base and 3 bases, in that order; junction bases with no gene match: 6. Germline-derived CDR1 and CDR2 are LGHNA and YNFKEQ. This CDR3 has 16 amino acids. CDR3 bases: TGTGCCAGCAGCCAAGGCGTGAGACTAGCGGAAGAGACCCAGTACTTC. Its protein is CASSQGVRLAEETQYF.

For the CDR3, the DNA is TGTGCCAGCAGTTTCGGGGGGCTGAACACCGGGGAGCTGTTTTTT. Its protein product is CASSFGGLNTGELFF. V and J are TRBV28 and TRBJ2-2; tentatively, D is TRBD2 (7 bases). Trimming cost V 3 bases and J 1 base, with 9 bases left between them. Germline CDR1 reads MDHEN; CDR2 reads SYDVKM. CDR3 length: 15 amino acids.

The CDR3 spells CASSQSWSQPQHF. The CDR3, as DNA: TGTGCCAGCAGCCAATCTTGGAGTCAGCCCCAGCATTTT. The V call is TRBV3-1 (or the pseudogene TRBV3-2), the J call TRBJ1-5; the D is unclear. CDR1 is LGHDT, CDR2 YNNKEL, per germline (reference sequence). Trimming stripped 2 bases from V and 6 bases from J, with 8 bases between. The CDR3 is 13 amino acids.

This sequence joins TRBV28 and TRBJ1-6; 8 nucleotides match TRBD1. V lost 4 bases, J lost 0 bases, and 5 bases stayed unmatched. The CDR3 spans 17 residues. From germline, CDR1 is MDHEN and CDR2 SYDVKM. The CDR3 nucleotides are TGTGCCAGCAGTTCCCGGGACAGGAGCTCCTATAATTCACCCCTCCACTTT. Translated: CASSSRDRSSYNSPLHF.

This clone was recorded only once. V and J are TRBV18 and TRBJ2-5; D not resolved. Germline V lookup: CDR1 KGHSH, CDR2 LQKENI. The CDR3 sequence is 11 residues long. Trimming cost V 4 bases and J 5 bases, with 5 bases left between them. CDR3 sequence reads: CASSLRETQYF. The CDR3 nucleotides read TGTGCCAGCTCACTACGGGAGACCCAGTACTTC.

This clone is a singleton in its sample. The J gene is TRBJ2-1, the V gene TRBV15, with TRBD1 matching 7 bases. This CDR3 is built from 18 residues. The trim removed 0 bases at V and 0 bases at J, leaving 8 bases unmatched. Germline V gene sequence: CDR1 LNHNV, CDR2 YYDKDF (reference sequence). The CDR3 DNA reads TGTGCCACCAGCAGAGATCTGACAGGGTTCAGCTCCTACAATGAGCAGTTCTTC. This translates into CATSRDLTGFSSYNEQFF.

The gene calls are TRBV28 and TRBJ2-7; 8 bases are a match to TRBD1. The CDR3 runs 13 residues. Germline assignment: CDR1 MDHEN and CDR2 SYDVKM. Losses at the gene ends were 6 bases for V and 6 bases for J; bases not matched to a gene: 7. The CDR3 loop is CASRTGTGFEQYF. The CDR3 bases are TGTGCCAGCAGAACCGGGACAGGTTTCGAGCAGTACTTC.

This chain connects TRBV27 to TRBJ2-5; maybe TRBD1 (5 bases). V was cut by 3 bases and J by 5 bases, with 10 bases left in between. This CDR3 is built from 13 residues. Germline assignment: CDR1 MNHEY and CDR2 SMNVEV (reference sequence). The CDR3 reads CASSFRQGETQYF. The CDR3 coding sequence is TGTGCCAGCAGTTTCCGGCAGGGTGAGACCCAGTACTTC.

V and J are TRBV5-1 and TRBJ1-4, with 7 bases aligning to TRBD1. V trimming: 4 bases; J trimming: 8 bases; junction bases outside the gene matches: 11. The CDR3 consists of 15 residues. Per germline, CDR1 SGHRS and CDR2 YFSETQ. CDR3: CASSRRQGSGEKLFF. CDR3 bases: TGCGCCAGCAGCCGTCGACAGGGATCTGGGGAAAAACTGTTTTTT. Full variable domain (missing parts from reference TRBV5-1 and TRBJ1-4): KAGVTQTPRYLIKTRGQQVTLSCSPISGHRSVSWYQQTPGQGLQFLFEYFSETQRNKGNFPGRFSGRQFSNSRSEMNVSTLELGDSALYLCASSRRQGSGEKLFFGSGTQLSVL.

The chain recombines TRBV5-6 with TRBJ2-3; no definite D call. CDR3 length: 15 amino acids. Germline CDR1 SGHDT, CDR2 YYEEEE. V gave up 1 base and J gave up 2 bases, with 11 bases separating them. In nucleotides, the CDR3 is TGTGCCAGCAGCTTGTTTTCAGACACCACAGATACGCAGTATTTT. It specifies CASSLFSDTTDTQYF.

This chain uses TRBV28 with TRBJ2-1; 8 bases fit TRBD2. The length of the CDR3 is 16 residues. In germline, CDR1 is MDHEN, CDR2 SYDVKM. The J segment lost 0 bases and the V segment lost 5 bases, leaving 6 bases of the junction unmatched. CDR3 nucleotide sequence: TGTGCCAGCAGTCCCCGGGGGGGGACCTCCTACAATGAGCAGTTCTTC. Encoded protein: CASSPRGGTSYNEQFF.

The V gene is TRBV6-2 or TRBV6-3, the J gene TRBJ1-2; a possible D gene is TRBD1 (5 bases). Germline V gene data show CDR1 as MNHEY and CDR2 as SVGEGT. The CDR3 length is 20 residues. Deletions cut 3 bases from V and 2 bases from J, with 28 bases between. CDR3 residues: CASSYTSFRLSTGRNYGYTF. The CDR3 nucleotides read TGTGCCAGCAGTTATACTTCTTTCCGCCTCTCAACAGGCCGGAACTATGGCTACACCTTC.